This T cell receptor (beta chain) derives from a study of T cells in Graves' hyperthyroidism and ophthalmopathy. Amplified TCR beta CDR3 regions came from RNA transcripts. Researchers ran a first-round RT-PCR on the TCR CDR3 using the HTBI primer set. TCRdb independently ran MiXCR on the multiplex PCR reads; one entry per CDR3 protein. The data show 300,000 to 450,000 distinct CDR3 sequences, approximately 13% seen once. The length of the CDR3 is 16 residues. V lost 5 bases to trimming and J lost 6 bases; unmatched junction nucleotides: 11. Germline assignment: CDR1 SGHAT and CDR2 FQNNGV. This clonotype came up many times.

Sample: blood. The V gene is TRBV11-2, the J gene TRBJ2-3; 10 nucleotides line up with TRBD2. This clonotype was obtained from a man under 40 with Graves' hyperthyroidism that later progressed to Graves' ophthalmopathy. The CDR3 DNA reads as TGTGCCAGCAGCCCTTTAGCGGGGGGCCTCCGGGATACGCAGTATTTT. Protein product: CASSPLAGGLRDTQYF.